This is a list of T cell receptor beta chains from one sample in a study of blood T cell repertoires in COVID-19. Only in-frame clones appear in the TCRdb table, and some are missing; sequencing was by immunoSEQ multiplex PCR. The sample has hundreds of thousands of clones; 70% to 90% are singletons. The material sequenced was PBMCs or T cells enriched from blood (not recorded which). The receptors were gathered from a man aged 40-55 years who had recovered from COVID-19. Both conserved end residues are part of each CDR3. D genes are given only for firm matches. Not all rows give a size; the values are once, few, many and, for expanded clones, a class.

>TRBV6-5|-|TRBJ1-6|TRBD1
TGTGCCAGCAACCCAACAGGGGGGGTATCACCCCTCCACTTT
CASNPTGGVSPLHF
>TRBV19|-|TRBJ1-1|-
TGTGCCAGTAGTATAATCCAGGGCGACACTGAAGCTTTCTTT
CASSIIQGDTEAFF
>TRBV5-1|once|TRBJ1-1|TRBD1
TGCGCCAGCAGCTTGGACAGGGGACGAATGAACACTGAAGCTTTCTTT
CASSLDRGRMNTEAFF
>TRBV29-1|-|TRBJ2-7|TRBD1
TGCAGCGTTAGGACAGGGGACGCCTACGAGCAGTACTTC
CSVRTGDAYEQYF
>TRBV7-2|-|TRBJ2-7|-
TGTGCCAGCAGCCTAATGGACATGGGCTCCTACGAGCAGTACTTC
CASSLMDMGSYEQYF
>TRBV7-2|-|TRBJ2-7|TRBD1
TGTGCCAGCAGCTTGACAGGGGGTGACTCCTACGAGCAGTACTTC
CASSLTGGDSYEQYF
>TRBV29-1|few|TRBJ2-3|-
TGCAGCGTTGAACAGGCAGGGCCCTTTGGGGATACGCAGTATTTT
CSVEQAGPFGDTQYF
>TRBV30|few|TRBJ1-4|-
TGTGCCTGGAGTGTGGACAGAGTTGTACTGTTTTTT
CAWSVDRVVLFF
>TRBV7-2|-|TRBJ2-2|TRBD2
TGTGCCAGCAGCTTACTAGCGGGGGGAGCGAACACCGGGGAGCTGTTTTTT
CASSLLAGGANTGELFF
>TRBV19|few|TRBJ2-7|-
TGTGCCAGTAGTATCGGGCCGGGAACCTACGAGCAGTACTTC
CASSIGPGTYEQYF
>TRBV3-1/TRBV3-2|-|TRBJ1-5|-
TGTGCCAGCAGCCAACTTCTTAATCAGCCCCAGCATTTT
CASSQLLNQPQHF
>TRBV19|-|TRBJ1-5|TRBD1
TGTGCCAGTAGTTTCATGGACAGGGGGGATCAGCCCCAGCATTTT
CASSFMDRGDQPQHF
>TRBV25-1|-|TRBJ2-3|-
TGTGCCAGCAGTGAATTGGAGGATACGCAGTATTTT
CASSELEDTQYF
>TRBV11-2|-|TRBJ2-4|TRBD2
TGTGCCAGCAGCTACTTAGCGGGAGCGGGGGACATTCAGTACTTC
CASSYLAGAGDIQYF
>TRBV12-5|-|TRBJ2-5|TRBD1
TGTGCTAGTGGTTTGCCCCGGGACAGGGAGACCCAGTACTTC
CASGLPRDRETQYF
>TRBV5-6|-|TRBJ2-7|-
TGTGCCAGCAGCTTGGGGCATTACTACGAGCAGTACTTC
CASSLGHYYEQYF
>TRBV4-1|-|TRBJ2-7|-
TGCGCCAGCAGCCAAATCGCAGGTGTGGGACATGGCTACGAGCAGTACTTC
CASSQIAGVGHGYEQYF
>TRBV10-3|-|TRBJ2-2|TRBD2
TGTGCCACCCTTCCTAGCGGGGGGAATAACACCGGGGAGCTGTTTTTT
CATLPSGGNNTGELFF
>TRBV5-1|-|TRBJ2-5|TRBD1
TGCGCCAGCAGCTCCATACCGGGACAGGGTGGAGAGACCCAGTACTTC
CASSSIPGQGGETQYF
>TRBV5-1|-|TRBJ1-1|-
TGCGCCAGCAGCCTCCGGGGGGGCACTGAAGCTTTCTTT
CASSLRGGTEAFF
>TRBV19|-|TRBJ1-1|-
TGTGCCAGTAGTATTAACAGGGTTTCAGCTTTCTTT
CASSINRVSAFF
>TRBV15|-|TRBJ1-6|-
TGTGCCACCAGCAGAGCCGGCCAGGGCAATTCACCCCTCCACTTT
CATSRAGQGNSPLHF
>TRBV19|few|TRBJ2-1|TRBD2
TGTGCCAGTACCATAAAACCTCCGGGACTAGCGCTGGGCTACAATGAGCAGTTCTTC
CASTIKPPGLALGYNEQFF
>TRBV3-1/TRBV3-2|once|TRBJ1-2|-
TGTGCCAGCAGCCAAAACAGGGAATTGCATGGCTACACCTTC
CASSQNRELHGYTF
>TRBV10-3|few|TRBJ1-4|TRBD1
TGTGCCATCAGCCGTACCCAACCTCGGGACAGCGAGGGAGAAAAACTGTTTTTT
CAISRTQPRDSEGEKLFF
>TRBV15|-|TRBJ2-1|TRBD1
TGTGCCACCAGCACCCGACAGGGGTCCTACAATGAGCAGTTCTTC
CATSTRQGSYNEQFF
>TRBV7-9|-|TRBJ1-5|-
TGTGCCAGCAGCCCTCTCAATGTGCGGCCCCAGCATTTT
CASSPLNVRPQHF
>TRBV7-2|-|TRBJ2-7|-
TGTGCCAGCAGCTCGACCGGGAGAGCTTCCTACGAGCAGTACTTC
CASSSTGRASYEQYF
>TRBV11-3|-|TRBJ1-4|TRBD1
TGTGCCAGCAGCGTTCAACAGGGGGGGAAACTGTTTTTT
CASSVQQGGKLFF
>TRBV2|-|TRBJ1-2|-
TGTGCCAGCAGTGAACTCTGGAGGGATGGCTACACCTTC
CASSELWRDGYTF
>TRBV7-2|-|TRBJ2-1|TRBD2
TGTGCCAGCAGCTTAGGTCTAGCGGGGGGAGAGCAGTTCTTC
CASSLGLAGGEQFF